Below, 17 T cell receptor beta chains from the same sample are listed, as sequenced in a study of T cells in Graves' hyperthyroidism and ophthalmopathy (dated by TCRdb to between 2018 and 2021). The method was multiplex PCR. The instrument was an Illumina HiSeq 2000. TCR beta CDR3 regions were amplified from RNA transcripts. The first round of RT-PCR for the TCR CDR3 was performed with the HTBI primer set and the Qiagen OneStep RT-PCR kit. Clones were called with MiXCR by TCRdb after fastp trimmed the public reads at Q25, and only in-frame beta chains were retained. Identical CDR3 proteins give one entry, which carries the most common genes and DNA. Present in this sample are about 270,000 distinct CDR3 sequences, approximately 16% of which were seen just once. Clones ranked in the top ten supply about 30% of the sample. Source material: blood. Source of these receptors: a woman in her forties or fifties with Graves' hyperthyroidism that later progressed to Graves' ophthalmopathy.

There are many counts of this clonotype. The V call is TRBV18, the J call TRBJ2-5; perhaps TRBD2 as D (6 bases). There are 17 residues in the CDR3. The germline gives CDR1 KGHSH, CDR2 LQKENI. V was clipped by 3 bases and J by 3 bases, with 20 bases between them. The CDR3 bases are TGTGCCAGCTCACCCCCCTCCGCGGTGTGGGGGGAAGAGACCCAGTACTTC. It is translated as CASSPPSAVWGEETQYF.

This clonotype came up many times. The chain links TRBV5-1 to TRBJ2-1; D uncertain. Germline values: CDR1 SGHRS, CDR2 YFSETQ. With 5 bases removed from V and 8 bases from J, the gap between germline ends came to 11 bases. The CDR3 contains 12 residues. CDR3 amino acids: CASSRDGHEQFF. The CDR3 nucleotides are TGCGCCAGCAGTCGTGACGGGCATGAGCAGTTCTTC.

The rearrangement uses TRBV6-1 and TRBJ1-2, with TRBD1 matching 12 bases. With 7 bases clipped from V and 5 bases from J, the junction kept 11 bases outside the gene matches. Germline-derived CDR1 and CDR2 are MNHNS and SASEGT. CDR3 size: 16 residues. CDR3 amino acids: CASMGTGGRLGYGYTF. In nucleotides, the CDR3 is TGTGCCAGCATGGGGACAGGGGGCCGCCTCGGGTATGGCTACACCTTC.

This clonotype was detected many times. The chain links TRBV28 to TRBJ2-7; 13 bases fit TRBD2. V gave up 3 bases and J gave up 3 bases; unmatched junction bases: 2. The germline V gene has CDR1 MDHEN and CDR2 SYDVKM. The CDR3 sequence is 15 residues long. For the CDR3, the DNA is TGTGCCAGCAGTTTGAGGACTAGCGGGAGCTACGAGCAGTACTTC. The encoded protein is CASSLRTSGSYEQYF.

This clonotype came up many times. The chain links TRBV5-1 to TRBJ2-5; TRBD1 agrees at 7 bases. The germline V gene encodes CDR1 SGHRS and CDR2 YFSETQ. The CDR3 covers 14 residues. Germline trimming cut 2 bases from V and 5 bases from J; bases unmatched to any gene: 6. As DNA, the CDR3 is TGCGCCAGCAGCTTACAGGGGCCCCGGGAGACCCAGTACTTC. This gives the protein CASSLQGPRETQYF.

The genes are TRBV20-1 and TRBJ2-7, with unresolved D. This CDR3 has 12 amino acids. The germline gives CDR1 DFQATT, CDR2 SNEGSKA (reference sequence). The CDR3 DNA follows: TGCAGCGCCATCCCCCCCCCCTACGAGCAGTACTTC. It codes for CSAIPPPYEQYF.

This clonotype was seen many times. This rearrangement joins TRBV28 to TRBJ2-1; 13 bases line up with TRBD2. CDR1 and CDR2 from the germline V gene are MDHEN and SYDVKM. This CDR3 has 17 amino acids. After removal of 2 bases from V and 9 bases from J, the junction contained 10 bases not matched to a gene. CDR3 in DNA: TGTGCCAGCAGTTTAACCCTACTAGCGGGAGGGCCCCCTGAGCAGTTCTTC. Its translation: CASSLTLLAGGPPEQFF.

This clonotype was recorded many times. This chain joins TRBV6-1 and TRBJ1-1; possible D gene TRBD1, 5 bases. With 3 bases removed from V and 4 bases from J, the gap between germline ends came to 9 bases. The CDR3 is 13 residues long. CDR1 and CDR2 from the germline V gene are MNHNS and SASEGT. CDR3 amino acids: CASSDPGRTEAFF. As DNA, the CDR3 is TGTGCCAGCAGTGATCCAGGGCGCACTGAAGCTTTCTTT.

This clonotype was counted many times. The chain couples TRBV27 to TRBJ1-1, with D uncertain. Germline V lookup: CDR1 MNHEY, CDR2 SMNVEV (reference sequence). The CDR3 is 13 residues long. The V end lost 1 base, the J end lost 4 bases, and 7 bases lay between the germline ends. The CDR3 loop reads CASSLYGVTEAFF. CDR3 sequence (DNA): TGTGCCAGCAGTTTATATGGGGTCACTGAAGCTTTCTTT.

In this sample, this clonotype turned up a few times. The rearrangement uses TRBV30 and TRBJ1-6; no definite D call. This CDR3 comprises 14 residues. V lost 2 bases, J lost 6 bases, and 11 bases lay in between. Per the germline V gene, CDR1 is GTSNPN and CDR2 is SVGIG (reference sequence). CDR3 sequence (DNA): TGTGCCTGGAGTCTGGGCGTTGGTAATTCACCCCTCCACTTT. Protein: CAWSLGVGNSPLHF. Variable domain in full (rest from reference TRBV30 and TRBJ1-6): SQTIHQWPATLVQPVGSPLSLECTVEGTSNPNLYWYRQAAGRGLQLLFYSVGIGQISSEVPQNLSASRPQDRQFILSSKKLLLSDSGFYLCAWSLGVGNSPLHFGNGTRLTVT.

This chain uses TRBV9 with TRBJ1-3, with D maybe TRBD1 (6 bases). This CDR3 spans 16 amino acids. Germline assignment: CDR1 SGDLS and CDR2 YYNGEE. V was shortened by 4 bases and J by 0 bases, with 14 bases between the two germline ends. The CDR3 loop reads CASSPWTVPSGNTIYF. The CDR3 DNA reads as TGTGCCAGCAGCCCGTGGACAGTACCCTCTGGAAACACCATATATTTT.

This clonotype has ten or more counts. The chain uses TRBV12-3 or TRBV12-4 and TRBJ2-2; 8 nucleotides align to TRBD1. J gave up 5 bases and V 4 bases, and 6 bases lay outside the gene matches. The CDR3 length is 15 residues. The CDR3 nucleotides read TGTGCCAGCAGTTCCGGACAGGGAAGAACCGGGGAGCTGTTTTTT. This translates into CASSSGQGRTGELFF.

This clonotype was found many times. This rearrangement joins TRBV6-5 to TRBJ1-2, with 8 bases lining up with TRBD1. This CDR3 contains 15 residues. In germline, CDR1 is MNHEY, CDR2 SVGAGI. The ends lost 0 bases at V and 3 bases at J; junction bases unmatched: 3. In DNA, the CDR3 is TGTGCCAGCAGTTACTCGCCGGGACAGGACTATGGCTACACCTTC. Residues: CASSYSPGQDYGYTF.

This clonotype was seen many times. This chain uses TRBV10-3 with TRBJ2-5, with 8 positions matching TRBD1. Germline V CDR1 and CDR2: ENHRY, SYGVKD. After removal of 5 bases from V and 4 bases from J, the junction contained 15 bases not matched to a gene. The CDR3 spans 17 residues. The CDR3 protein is CAISQYTRDRGGETQYF. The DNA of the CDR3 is TGTGCCATCAGTCAATATACCCGAGACAGGGGAGGAGAGACCCAGTACTTC.

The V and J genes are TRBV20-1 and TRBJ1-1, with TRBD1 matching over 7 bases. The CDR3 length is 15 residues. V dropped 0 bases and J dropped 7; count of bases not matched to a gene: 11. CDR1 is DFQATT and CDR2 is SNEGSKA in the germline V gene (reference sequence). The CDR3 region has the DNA TGCAGTGCTAGAGATCCGAACAGGGACAGCGGTGAAGCTTTCTTT. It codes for CSARDPNRDSGEAFF.

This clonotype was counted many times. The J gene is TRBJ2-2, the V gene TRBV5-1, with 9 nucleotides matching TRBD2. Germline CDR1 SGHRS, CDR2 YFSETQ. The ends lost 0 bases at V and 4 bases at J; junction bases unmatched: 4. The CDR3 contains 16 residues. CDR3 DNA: TGCGCCAGCAGCTTGGAAGCTAGCGGGATCACCGGGGAGCTGTTTTTT. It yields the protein CASSLEASGITGELFF.

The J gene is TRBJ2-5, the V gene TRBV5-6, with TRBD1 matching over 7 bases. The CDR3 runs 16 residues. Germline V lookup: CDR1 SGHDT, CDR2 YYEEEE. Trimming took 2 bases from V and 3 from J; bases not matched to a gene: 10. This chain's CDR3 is CASSFPGGSLKETQYF. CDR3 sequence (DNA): TGTGCCAGCAGCTTCCCAGGGGGTAGTTTAAAAGAGACCCAGTACTTC. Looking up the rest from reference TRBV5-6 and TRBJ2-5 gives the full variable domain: DAGVTQSPTHLIKTRGQQVTLRCSPKSGHDTVSWYQQALGQGPQFIFQYYEEEERQRGNFPDRFSGHQFPNYSSELNVNALLLGDSALYLCASSFPGGSLKETQYFGPGTRLLVL.